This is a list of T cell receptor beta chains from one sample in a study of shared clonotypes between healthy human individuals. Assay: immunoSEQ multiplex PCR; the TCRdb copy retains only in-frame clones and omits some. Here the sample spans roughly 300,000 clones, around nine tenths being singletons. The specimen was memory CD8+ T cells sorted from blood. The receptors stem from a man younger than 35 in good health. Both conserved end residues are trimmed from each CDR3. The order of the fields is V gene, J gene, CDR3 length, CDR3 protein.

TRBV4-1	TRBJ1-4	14	ASSLQGARTNEKLF
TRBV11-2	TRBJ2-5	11	ASSLTVQETQY
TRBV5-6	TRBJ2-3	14	ASRQWGSGSPDTQY
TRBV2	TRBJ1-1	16	ASSEAGGPRTVSWEAF
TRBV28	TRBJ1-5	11	ASSLHQGQPQH
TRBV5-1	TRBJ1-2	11	ASSPDRWGGYT
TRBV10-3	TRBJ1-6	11	AISEGSYSPLH
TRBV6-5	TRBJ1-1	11	ASSPRKYTEAF
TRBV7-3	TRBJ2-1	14	ASSFQLAGTLNEQF
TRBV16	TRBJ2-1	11	ASSQDRTAEQF
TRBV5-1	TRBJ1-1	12	ASSLGPGNTEAF
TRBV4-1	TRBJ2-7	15	ASSQVRGTGSSYEQY
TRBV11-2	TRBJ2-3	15	ASSFGLAGAPADTQY
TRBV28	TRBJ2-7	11	ASRLRGRYEQY
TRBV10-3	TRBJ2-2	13	AINRAEGPTGELF
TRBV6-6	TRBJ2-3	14	ASSHWGLAGPDTQY
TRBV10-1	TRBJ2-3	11	ASSELWGDTQY
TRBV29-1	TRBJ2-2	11	SVEDHRVGELF
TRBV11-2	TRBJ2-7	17	ASSLSKGTPFDVPYEQY
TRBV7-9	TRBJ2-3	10	ASSPGGTSWY
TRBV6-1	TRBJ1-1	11	ASNPDRATEAF
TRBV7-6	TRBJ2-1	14	ASSLAAGGSYNEQF
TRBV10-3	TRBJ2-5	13	AISGTGRGEETQY
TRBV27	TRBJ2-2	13	ASSSHRGETGELF
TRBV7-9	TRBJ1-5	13	ASSSEDSPNQPQH
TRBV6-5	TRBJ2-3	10	ASRSSRDTQY
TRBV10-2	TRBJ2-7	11	ATSDGLGYEQY
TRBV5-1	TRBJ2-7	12	ASSFDSFLYEQY
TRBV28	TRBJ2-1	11	ASSLGPANEQF
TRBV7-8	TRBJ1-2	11	ASSLLGTDGYT
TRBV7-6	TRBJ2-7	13	ASSYRDGGSYEQY
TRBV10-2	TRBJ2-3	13	ASSESTRVTDTQY
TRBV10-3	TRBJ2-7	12	AISERGTSYEQY
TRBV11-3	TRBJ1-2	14	ASSFPLGASNYGYT
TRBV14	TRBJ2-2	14	ASSLTTGWNTGELF
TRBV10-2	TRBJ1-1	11	ASSEGGNTEAF
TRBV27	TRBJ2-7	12	ASSSPGLEDEQY
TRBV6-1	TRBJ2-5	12	ASSEEGGRETQY
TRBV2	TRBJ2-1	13	ASSVGIALYNEQF
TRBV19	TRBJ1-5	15	ASKGNIGQGASQPQH
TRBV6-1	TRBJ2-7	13	ASSETSGGASEQY
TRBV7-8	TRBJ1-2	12	ASSWGQGNYGYT
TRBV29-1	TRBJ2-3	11	SVDSTRTDTQY
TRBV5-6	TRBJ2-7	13	ASSSWLAGDYEQY
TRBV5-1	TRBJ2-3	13	ASSSWTSVGDTQY
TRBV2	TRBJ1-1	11	ASVVFLGTEAF
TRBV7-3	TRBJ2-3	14	ASSSLGGFSTDTQY